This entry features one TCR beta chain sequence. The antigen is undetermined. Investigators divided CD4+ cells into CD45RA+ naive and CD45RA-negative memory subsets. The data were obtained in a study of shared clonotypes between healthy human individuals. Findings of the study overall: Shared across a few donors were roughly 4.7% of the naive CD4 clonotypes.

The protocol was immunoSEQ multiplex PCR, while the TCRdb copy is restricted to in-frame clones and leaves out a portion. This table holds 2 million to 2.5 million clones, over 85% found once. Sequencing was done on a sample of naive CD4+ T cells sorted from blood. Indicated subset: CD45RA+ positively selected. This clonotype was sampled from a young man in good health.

CDR3 bases: TGTGCCTGGAGTGTACCAGGGCCAGGGCACGTCGCTAACTATGGCTACACCTTC. Residues: CAWSVPGPGHVANYGYTF. V gene TRBV30 combines with J gene TRBJ1-2; tentative D call: TRBD1 (5 bases). The CDR3 runs 18 residues. V lost 0 bases and J 0 bases, leaving 20 bases between the germline ends. Germline assignment: CDR1 GTSNPN and CDR2 SVGIG (reference sequence).